Sequencing of this TCR beta chain was carried out in a study of CD8+ T cells in alopecia areata. The wider study: Severity among treated patients was scored by the percentage of scalp area affected. Findings of the study overall: Although TCR sharing was seen in mice, sharing across patients was less clear, possibly for HLA-related reasons. Tofacitinib delivered significant drops in scalp clonality and in expanded CD8+ clones among the top 100.

The CDR3 covers 14 residues. Trimming cost V 0 bases and J 4 bases, with 7 bases left between them. In germline, CDR1 is MNHNS, CDR2 SASEGT. Extracted from the samples, RNA was reverse transcribed into cDNA to serve as the sequencing template. Measured with immunoSEQ multiplex PCR; TCRdb has only the in-frame clones, and not every one. This table holds roughly 100,000 clones, 85% to 90% found once. This sample's treatment: oral pan-JAK inhibitor, 5-10 mg twice daily. Details on this clone: The antigen is not known.

The receptor's source is a human donor with alopecia areata. The sample was CD8+ T cells sorted from blood, taken around week 34, from a patient treated with tofacitinib. This rearrangement joins TRBV6-1 to TRBJ2-1, with no clear D. The CDR3: CASSEAEEYNEQFF. CDR3 nucleotide sequence: TGTGCCAGCAGTGAAGCGGAAGAGTACAATGAGCAGTTCTTC.